This TCR beta chain was observed in a study of technical replicates of blood from a handful of donors (dated by TCRdb to 2017 to 2019). V has 5 bases trimmed and J has 4 bases trimmed; junction bases matching no gene number 9. The CDR3 sequence holds 16 residues, the cysteine and phenylalanine included. Just the 48-base CDR3 DNA is kept, in frame starting at base 1. The germline V gene specifies SGHTA as CDR1 and FQGTGA as CDR2. Library preparation used the immunoSEQ multiplex PCR assay. TCRdb limited this immuneACCESS table to in-frame rearrangements with V and J called. A share of clones is missing; checked studies link under half to unresolved V genes, and the rest is unexplained. Within this sample are approximately 81,000 clones, with nearly 97% of them counted one time only. 0.35% to 0.45% of the sample goes to the ten largest clones. On this clone itself: The antigen this receptor binds is unknown. It has no much larger one-base neighbor in the sample; base qualities were not kept.

This receptor was obtained from a human donor in good health. This sequence uses TRBV7-3 and TRBJ2-1; the junction holds 9 bases that match TRBD2. Sample: T cells isolated from PBMCs. The CDR3 reads CASSRTSDPSYNEQFF. The DNA reads TGTGCCAGCAGCCGGACTAGCGACCCCTCGTACAATGAGCAGTTCTTC.